This TCR beta chain was captured in a study of regulatory T cells in long-lasting Graves disease. Library construction for TCR beta used iRepertoire HTBI primers and Arm-PCR of CDR3 regions. TCRdb recomputed calls from the multiplex PCR reads with MiXCR, one row per CDR3 protein. The table lists 400,000 to 500,000 distinct CDR3 sequences, more than 13% of them singletons, with 16% in the top ten. The ends were cut back, 7 bases at V and 6 bases at J, with 9 bases in the middle. The CDR3 sequence is 12 residues long. Germline V gives CDR1 PRHDT, CDR2 FYEKMQ (reference sequence). Time point given: newly diagnosed GD, antithyroid drugs for less than 3 months. RNA extracted from PBMCs served as the sequencing template. These data were also filed under a second study, of T cells in Graves' hyperthyroidism and ophthalmopathy.

This chain links TRBV13 with TRBJ2-2, with a weak D call TRBD2 (6 bases). This TCR was sampled from a woman between 25 and 40 years old with Graves disease. The sample here was peripheral blood mononuclear cells (PBMCs), taken at new diagnosis, from a patient treated with antithyroid drugs. CDR3 bases: TGTGCCAGCACGGAGGGCTCCGGGGAGCTGTTTTTT. It specifies CASTEGSGELFF. The full variable domain, its missing parts supplied by reference TRBV13 and TRBJ2-2, is AAGVIQSPRHLIKEKRETATLKCYPIPRHDTVYWYQQGPGQDPQFLISFYEKMQSDKGSIPDRFSAQQFSDYHSELNMSSLELGDSALYFCASTEGSGELFFGEGSRLTVL.